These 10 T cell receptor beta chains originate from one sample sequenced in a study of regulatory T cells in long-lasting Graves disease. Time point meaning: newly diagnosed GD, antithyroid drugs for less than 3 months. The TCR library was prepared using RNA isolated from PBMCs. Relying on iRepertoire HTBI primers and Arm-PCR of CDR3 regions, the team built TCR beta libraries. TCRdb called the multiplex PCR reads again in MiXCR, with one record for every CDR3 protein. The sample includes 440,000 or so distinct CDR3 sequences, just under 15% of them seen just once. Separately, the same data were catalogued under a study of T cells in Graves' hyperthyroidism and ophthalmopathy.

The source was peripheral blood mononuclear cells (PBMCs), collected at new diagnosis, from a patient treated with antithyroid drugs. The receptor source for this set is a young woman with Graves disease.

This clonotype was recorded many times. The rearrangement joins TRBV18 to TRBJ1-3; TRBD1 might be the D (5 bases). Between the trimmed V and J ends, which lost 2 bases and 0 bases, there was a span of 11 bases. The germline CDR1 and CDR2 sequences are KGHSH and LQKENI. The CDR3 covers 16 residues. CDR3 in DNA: TGTGCCAGCTCACCAAAGACAGCCTACTCTGGAAACACCATATATTTT. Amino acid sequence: CASSPKTAYSGNTIYF.

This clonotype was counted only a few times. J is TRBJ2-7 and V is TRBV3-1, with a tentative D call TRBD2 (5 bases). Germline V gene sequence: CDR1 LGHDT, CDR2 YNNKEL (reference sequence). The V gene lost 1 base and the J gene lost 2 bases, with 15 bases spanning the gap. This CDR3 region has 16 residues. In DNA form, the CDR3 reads TGTGCCAGCAGCCAAGTTCCGGACTTCTATACCTACGAGCAGTACTTC. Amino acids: CASSQVPDFYTYEQYF.

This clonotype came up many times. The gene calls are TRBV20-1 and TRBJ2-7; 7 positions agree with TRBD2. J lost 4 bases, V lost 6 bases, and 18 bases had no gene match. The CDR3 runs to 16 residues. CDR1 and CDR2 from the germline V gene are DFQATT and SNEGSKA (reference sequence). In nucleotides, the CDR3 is TGCAGTGCCAAGACAACTTTGTCTAGCGGACTTTACGAGCAGTACTTC. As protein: CSAKTTLSSGLYEQYF.

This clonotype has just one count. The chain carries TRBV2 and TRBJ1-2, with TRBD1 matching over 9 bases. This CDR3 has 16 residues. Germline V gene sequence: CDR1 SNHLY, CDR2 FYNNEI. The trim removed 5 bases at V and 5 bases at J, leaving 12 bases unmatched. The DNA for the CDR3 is TGTGCCAGCAGTCATAACCCTAGGGGACAGGGTTATGGCTACACCTTC. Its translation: CASSHNPRGQGYGYTF.

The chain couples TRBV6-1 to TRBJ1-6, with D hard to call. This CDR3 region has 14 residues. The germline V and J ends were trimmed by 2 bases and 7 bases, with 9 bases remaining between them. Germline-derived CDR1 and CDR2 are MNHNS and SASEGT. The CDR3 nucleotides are TGTGCCAGCAGTGAAATGGGTCCCAATTCACCCCTCCACTTT. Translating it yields CASSEMGPNSPLHF.

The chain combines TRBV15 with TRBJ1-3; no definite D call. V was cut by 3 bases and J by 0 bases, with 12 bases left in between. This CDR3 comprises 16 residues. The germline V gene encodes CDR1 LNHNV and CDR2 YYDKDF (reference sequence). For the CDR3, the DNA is TGTGCCACCAGCAGTACTTATACGGACTCTGGAAACACCATATATTTT. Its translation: CATSSTYTDSGNTIYF.

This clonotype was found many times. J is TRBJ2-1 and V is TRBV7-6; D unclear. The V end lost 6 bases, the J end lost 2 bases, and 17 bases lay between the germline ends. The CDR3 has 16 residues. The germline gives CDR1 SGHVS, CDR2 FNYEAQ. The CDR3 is CASSSIPPPTYNEQFF. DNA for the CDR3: TGTGCCAGCAGTTCGATCCCCCCTCCAACCTACAATGAGCAGTTCTTC.

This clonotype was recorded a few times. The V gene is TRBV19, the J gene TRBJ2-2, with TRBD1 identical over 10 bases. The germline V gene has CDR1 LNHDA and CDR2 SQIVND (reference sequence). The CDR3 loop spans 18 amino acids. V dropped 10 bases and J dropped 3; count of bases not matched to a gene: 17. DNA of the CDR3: TGTGCCACTCAAAACATTCGGGACAGGGGAGGGTACACCGGGGAGCTGTTTTTT. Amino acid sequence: CATQNIRDRGGYTGELFF.

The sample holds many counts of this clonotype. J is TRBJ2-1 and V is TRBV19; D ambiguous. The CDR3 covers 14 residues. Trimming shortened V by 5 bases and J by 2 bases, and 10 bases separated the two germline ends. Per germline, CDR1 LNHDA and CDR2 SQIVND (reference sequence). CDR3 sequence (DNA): TGTGCCAGTAGTGCCCGAAGGGCCTACAATGAGCAGTTCTTC. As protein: CASSARRAYNEQFF.

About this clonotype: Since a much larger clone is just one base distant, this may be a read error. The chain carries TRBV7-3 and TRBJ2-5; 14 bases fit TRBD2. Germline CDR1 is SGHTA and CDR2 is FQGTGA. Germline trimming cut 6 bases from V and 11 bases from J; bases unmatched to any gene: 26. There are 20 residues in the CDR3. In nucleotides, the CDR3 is TGTGCCAGCAGTTTAGGGACTAGCGGGAGTTCGACTGGCTCCTACAATGAGCAGTACTTC. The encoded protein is CASSLGTSGSSTGSYNEQYF.